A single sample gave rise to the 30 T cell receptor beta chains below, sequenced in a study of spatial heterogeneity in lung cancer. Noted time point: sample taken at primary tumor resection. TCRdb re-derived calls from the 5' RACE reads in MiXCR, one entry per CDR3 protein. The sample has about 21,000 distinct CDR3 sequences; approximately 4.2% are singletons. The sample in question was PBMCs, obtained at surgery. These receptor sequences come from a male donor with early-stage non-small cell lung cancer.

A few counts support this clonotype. CDR3 sequence: CSATPGDSSYNEQFF. Written as DNA, the CDR3 is TGCAGTGCCACCCCTGGGGACAGCTCCTACAATGAGCAGTTCTTC. This chain uses TRBV20-1 with TRBJ2-1; 7 bases are a match to TRBD1. The CDR3 spans 15 residues. CDR1 is DFQATT, CDR2 SNEGSKA, per germline (reference sequence). The V segment lost 6 bases and the J segment 0 bases; nucleotides outside the gene matches: 8.

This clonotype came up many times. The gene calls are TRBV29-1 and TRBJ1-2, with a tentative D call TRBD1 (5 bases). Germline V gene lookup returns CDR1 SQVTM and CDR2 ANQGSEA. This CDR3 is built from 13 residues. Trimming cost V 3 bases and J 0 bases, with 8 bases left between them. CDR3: CSVDGASNYGYTF. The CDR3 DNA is TGCAGCGTTGATGGGGCCTCTAACTATGGCTACACCTTC.

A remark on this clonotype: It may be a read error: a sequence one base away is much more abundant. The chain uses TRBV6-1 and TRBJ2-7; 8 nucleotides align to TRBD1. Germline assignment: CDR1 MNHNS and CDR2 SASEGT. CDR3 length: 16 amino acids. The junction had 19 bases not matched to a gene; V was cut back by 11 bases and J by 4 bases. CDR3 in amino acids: CAGTPGGTGRGYEQYF. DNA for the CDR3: TGTGCCGGCACCCCCGGAGGGACAGGACGGGGTTACGAGCAGTACTTC.

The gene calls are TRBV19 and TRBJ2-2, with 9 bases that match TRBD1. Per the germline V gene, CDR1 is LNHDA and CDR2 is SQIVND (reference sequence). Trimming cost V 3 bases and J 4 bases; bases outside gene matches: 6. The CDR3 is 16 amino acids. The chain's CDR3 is CASSMGGTGTTGELFF. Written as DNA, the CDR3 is TGTGCCAGTAGTATGGGCGGGACAGGGACCACCGGGGAGCTGTTTTTT.

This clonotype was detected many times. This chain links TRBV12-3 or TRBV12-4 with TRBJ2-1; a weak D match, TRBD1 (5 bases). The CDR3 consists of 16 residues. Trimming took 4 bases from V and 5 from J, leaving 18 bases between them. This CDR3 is CASSSRTDSEHNEQFF. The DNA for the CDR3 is TGTGCCAGCAGTTCCCGGACCGACAGCGAACACAATGAGCAGTTCTTC.

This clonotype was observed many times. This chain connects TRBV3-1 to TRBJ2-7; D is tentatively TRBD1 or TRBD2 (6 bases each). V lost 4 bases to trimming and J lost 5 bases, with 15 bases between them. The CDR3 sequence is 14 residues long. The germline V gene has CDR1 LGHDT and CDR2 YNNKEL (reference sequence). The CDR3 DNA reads TGTGCCAGCAGCCCCCGGGGGCAACTAGACGAGCAGTACTTC. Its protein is CASSPRGQLDEQYF.

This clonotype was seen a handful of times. CDR3 nucleotide sequence: TGTGCCAGCAGCCCGACTAGCGGGAGGGCCTATGGGCAGTTCTTC. Translation: CASSPTSGRAYGQFF. The chain couples TRBV2 to TRBJ2-1; 14 bases agree with TRBD2. J was trimmed by 12 bases and V by 6 bases; bases with no gene match: 10. The CDR3 has 15 amino acids. Germline lookup yields CDR1 SNHLY and CDR2 FYNNEI.

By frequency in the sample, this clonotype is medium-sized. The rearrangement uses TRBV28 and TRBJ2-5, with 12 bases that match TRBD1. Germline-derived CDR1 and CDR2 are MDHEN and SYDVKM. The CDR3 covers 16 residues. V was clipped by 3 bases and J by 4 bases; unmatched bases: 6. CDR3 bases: TGTGCCAGCAGTTTCCCCGGGACAGGGGGCAGAGAGACCCAGTACTTC. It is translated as CASSFPGTGGRETQYF.

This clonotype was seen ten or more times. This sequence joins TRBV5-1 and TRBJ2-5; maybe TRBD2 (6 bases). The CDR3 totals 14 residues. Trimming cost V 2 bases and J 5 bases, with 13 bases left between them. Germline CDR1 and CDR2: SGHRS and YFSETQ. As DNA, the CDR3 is TGCGCCAGCAGCTTCGGGACTTCAAGCGAGACCCAGTACTTC. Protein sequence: CASSFGTSSETQYF.

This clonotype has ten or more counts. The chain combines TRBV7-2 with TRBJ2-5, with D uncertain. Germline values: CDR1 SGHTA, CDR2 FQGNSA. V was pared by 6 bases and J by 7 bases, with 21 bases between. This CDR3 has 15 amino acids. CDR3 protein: CASSRTGGNDVTQYF. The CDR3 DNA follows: TGTGCCAGCAGTCGGACCGGTGGTAATGATGTGACCCAGTACTTC.

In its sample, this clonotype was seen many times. The CDR3 DNA reads as TGTGCCAGCAGGGGAACAGGGGCGACGCAGTTCTTC. Its protein is CASRGTGATQFF. The rearrangement joins TRBV6-5 to TRBJ2-1, with 7 bases identical to TRBD1. The CDR3 consists of 12 residues. Germline values: CDR1 MNHEY, CDR2 SVGAGI. V lost 6 bases, J lost 12 bases, and 8 bases stayed unmatched.

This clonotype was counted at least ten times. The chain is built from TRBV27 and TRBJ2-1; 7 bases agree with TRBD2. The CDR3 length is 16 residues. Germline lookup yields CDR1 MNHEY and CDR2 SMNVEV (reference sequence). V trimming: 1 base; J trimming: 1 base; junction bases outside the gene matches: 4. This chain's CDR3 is CASSLFASGSYNEQFF. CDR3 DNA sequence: TGTGCCAGCAGTTTATTCGCTAGCGGTTCCTACAATGAGCAGTTCTTC.

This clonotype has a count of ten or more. The CDR3 DNA is TGTGCCAGCAGCCAAATGGGGCCTTACGAGCAGTACTTC. It specifies CASSQMGPYEQYF. This chain connects TRBV28 to TRBJ2-7, with a weak D call TRBD1 (5 bases). V was clipped by 6 bases and J by 4 bases, with 13 bases between them. Germline values: CDR1 MDHEN, CDR2 SYDVKM. The CDR3 extends over 13 amino acids.

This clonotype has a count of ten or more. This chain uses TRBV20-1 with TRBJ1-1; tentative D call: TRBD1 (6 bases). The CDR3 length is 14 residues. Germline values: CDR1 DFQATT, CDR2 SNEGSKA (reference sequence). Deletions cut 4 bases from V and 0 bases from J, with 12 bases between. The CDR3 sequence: CSATGQLMNTEAFF. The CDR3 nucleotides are TGCAGTGCTACTGGACAGCTCATGAACACTGAAGCTTTCTTT.

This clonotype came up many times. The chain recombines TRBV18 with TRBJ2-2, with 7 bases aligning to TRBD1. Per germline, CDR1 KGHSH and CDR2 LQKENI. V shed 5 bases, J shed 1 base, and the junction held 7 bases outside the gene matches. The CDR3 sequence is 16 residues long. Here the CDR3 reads CASSFSTGMNTGELFF. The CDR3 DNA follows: TGTGCCAGCTCATTTTCGACAGGGATGAACACCGGGGAGCTGTTTTTT.

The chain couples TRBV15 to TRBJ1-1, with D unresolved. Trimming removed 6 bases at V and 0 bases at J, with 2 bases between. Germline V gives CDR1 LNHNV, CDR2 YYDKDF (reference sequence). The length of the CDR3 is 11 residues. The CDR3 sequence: CATRLNTEAFF. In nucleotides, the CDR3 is TGTGCCACCAGGCTGAACACTGAAGCTTTCTTT.

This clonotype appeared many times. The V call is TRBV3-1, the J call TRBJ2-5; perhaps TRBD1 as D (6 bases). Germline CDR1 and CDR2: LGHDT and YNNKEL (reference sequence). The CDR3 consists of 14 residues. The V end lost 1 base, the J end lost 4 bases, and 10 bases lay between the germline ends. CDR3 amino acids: CASSQVTGRETQYF. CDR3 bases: TGTGCCAGCAGCCAAGTAACAGGGAGAGAGACCCAGTACTTC.

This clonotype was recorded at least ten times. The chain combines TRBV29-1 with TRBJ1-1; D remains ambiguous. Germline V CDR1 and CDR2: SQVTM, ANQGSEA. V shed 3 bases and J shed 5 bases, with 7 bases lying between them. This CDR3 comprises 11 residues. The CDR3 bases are TGCAGCGTTGATGGGGATACTGAAGCTTTCTTT. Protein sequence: CSVDGDTEAFF.

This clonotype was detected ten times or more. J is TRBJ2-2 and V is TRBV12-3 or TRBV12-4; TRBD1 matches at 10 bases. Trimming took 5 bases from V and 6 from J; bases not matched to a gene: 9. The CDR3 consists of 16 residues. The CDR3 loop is CASSPTGGRFAGELFF. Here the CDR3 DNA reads TGTGCCAGCAGTCCGACAGGGGGCAGGTTCGCCGGGGAGCTGTTTTTT.

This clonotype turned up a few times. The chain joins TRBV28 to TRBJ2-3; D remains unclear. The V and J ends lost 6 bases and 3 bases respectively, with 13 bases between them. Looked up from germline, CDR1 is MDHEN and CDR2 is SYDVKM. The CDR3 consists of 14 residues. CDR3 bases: TGTGCCAGCAGCCTTAGTGACCCGACAGATACGCAGTATTTT. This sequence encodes CASSLSDPTDTQYF.

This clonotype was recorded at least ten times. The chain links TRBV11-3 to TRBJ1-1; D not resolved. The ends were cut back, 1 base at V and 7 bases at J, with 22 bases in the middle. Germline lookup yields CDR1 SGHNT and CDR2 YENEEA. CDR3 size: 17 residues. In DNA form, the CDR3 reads TGTGCCAGCAGCTTAGGGTGGGGAATGGAGGCCTCCGATGAAGCTTTCTTT. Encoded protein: CASSLGWGMEASDEAFF.

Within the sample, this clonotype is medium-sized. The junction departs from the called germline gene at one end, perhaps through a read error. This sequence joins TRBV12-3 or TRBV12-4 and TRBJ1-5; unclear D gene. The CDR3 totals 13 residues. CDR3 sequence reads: CASSPVGSVPPHF. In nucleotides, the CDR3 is TGTGCCAGCAGCCCGGTGGGGTCTGTCCCCCCGCATTTT.

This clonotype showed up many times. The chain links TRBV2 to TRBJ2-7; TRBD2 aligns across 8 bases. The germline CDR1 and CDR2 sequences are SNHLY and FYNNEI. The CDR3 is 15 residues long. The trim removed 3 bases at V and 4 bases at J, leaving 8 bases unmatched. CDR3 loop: CASSDLSGSAYEQYF. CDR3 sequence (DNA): TGTGCCAGCAGTGATCTGAGCGGGAGCGCTTACGAGCAGTACTTC.

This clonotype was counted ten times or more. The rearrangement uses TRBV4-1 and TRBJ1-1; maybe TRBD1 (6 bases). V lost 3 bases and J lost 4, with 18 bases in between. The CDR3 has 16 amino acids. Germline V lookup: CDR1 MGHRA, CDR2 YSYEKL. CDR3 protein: CASSHPADGGPTEAFF. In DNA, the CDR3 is TGCGCCAGCAGCCATCCGGCAGACGGGGGGCCCACTGAAGCTTTCTTT.

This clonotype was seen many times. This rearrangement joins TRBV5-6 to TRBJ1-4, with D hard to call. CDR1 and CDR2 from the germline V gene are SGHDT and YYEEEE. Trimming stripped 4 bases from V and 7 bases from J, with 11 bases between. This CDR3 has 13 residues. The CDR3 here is CASSPDVGEKLFF. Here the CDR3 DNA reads TGTGCCAGCAGCCCCGACGTTGGTGAAAAACTGTTTTTT.

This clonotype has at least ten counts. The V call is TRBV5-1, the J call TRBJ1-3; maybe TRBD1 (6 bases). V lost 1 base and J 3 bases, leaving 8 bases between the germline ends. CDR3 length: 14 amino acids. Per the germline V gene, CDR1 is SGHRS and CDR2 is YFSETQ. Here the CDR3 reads CASSLTGFGNTIYF. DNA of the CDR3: TGCGCCAGCAGCTTGACAGGGTTTGGAAACACCATATATTTT.

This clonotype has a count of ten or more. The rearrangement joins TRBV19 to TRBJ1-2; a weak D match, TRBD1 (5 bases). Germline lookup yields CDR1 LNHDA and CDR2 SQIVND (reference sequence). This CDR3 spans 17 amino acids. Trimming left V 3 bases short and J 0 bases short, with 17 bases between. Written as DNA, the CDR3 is TGTGCCAGTAGTATCCGGGACGGAGTTAAAACTAACTATGGCTACACCTTC. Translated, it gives CASSIRDGVKTNYGYTF.

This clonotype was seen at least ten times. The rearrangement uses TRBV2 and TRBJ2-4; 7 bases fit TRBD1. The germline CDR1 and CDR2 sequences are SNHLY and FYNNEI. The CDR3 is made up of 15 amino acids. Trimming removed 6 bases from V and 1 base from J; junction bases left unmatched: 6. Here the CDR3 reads CASRITGVAKNIQYF. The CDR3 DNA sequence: TGTGCCAGCAGGATCACAGGGGTTGCCAAAAACATTCAGTACTTC.

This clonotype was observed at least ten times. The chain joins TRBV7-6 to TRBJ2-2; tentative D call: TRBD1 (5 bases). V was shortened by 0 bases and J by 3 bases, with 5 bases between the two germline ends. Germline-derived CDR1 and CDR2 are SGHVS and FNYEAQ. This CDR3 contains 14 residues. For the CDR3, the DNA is TGTGCCAGCAGCTTAGCAGGGGACACCGGGGAGCTGTTTTTT. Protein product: CASSLAGDTGELFF.

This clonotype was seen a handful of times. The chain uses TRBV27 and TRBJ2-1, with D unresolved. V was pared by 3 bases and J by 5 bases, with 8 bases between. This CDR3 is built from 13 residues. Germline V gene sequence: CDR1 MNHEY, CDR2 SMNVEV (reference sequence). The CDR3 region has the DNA TGTGCCAGCAGTTTCCTTTCCCACAATGAGCAGTTCTTC. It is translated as CASSFLSHNEQFF.